The sequence of this T cell receptor beta chain was determined in a study of cytomegalovirus exposure and HLA in healthy donors. Study-level findings and limits: High specificity and sensitivity for cytomegalovirus status were reported for the classifier.

This CDR3 contains 16 residues. Trimming took 4 bases from V and 1 from J; bases not matched to a gene: 7. Germline V gene sequence: CDR1 LNHDA, CDR2 SQIVND (reference sequence). It was with 60 Vbeta and 13 Jbeta primers that the PCR ran. Assay: immunoSEQ multiplex PCR; the TCRdb copy retains only in-frame clones and omits some. The sample yields around 170,000 clones, roughly 82% seen once. Only a few counts were recorded for this clone. Its antigen is unknown. Sequencing was performed on PBMCs. The origin of this receptor is a woman between 45 and 65 years old in good health and CMV-seronegative. The V call is TRBV19, the J call TRBJ1-3; 7 bases are shared with TRBD1. CDR3 coding DNA: TGTGCCAGTAGTAACCGACAGGGAGAATCTGGAAACACCATATATTTT. Amino acid sequence: CASSNRQGESGNTIYF. Full variable domain (missing parts from reference TRBV19 and TRBJ1-3): DGGITQSPKYLFRKEGQNVTLSCEQNLNHDAMYWYRQDPGQGLRLIYYSQIVNDFQKGDIAEGYSVSREKKESFPLTVTSAQKNPTAFYLCASSNRQGESGNTIYFGEGSWLTVV.